Sequencing of this TCR beta chain was carried out in a study of glioma-infiltrating T cells after dendritic cell vaccination. At the level of the study: Dendritic cells derived from monocytes and pulsed with autologous tumor lysate formed the vaccine. Patients received three intradermal dendritic cell vaccine injections at biweekly intervals.

Clones were sequenced by immunoSEQ multiplex PCR, and TCRdb holds only the in-frame ones, with some missing. The sample contains 93,000 or so clones, more than 80% of which appear only once. Remarks on this clone: Its antigen is still unknown.

CDR3 length equals 17 residues. Germline CDR1 and CDR2: SEHNR and FQNEAQ (reference sequence). V was trimmed by 2 bases and J by 0 bases, leaving 16 bases between them. Overall study findings and caveats: Estimated pretreatment TIL content predicted outcome after dendritic cell vaccination.

The chain is built from TRBV7-9 and TRBJ1-1; a possible D gene is TRBD1 (5 bases). The sample was blood, taken before dendritic cell vaccination. The clonotype originates from a human donor with glioblastoma. The CDR3 is CASSLLGPSGLNTEAFF. The CDR3 region has the DNA TGTGCCAGCAGCTTATTGGGCCCCTCAGGGTTGAACACTGAAGCTTTCTTT.